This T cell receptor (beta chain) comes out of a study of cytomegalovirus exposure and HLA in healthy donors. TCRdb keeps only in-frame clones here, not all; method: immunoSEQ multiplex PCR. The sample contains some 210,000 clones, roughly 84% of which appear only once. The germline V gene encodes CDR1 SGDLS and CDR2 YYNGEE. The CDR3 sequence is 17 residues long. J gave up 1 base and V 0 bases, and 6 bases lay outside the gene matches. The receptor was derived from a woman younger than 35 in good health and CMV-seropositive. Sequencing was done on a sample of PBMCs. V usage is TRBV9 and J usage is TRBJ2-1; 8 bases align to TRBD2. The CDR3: CASSVDIRGRSYNEQFF. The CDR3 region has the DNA TGTGCCAGCAGCGTAGATATACGCGGGAGGTCCTACAATGAGCAGTTCTTC.